This is a list of T cell receptor beta chains from one sample in a study of shared clonotypes between healthy human individuals. Produced via immunoSEQ multiplex PCR; TCRdb's table is partial and in-frame only. The table lists 550,000 to 700,000 clones, 73% of them singletons. The sample comprised memory CD4+ T cells sorted from blood. All receptors derive from a woman in her thirties in good health. Each CDR3 is given with its conserved first and last residue. The D gene is left open where the match is weak. Some rows have no size entry. The others give once, few or many, or a class for an expanded clone.

V gene	D gene	clone size	J gene	CDR3 length	CDR3 DNA	CDR3 protein
TRBV19	TRBD2	.	TRBJ2-7	15	TGTGCCAGTAGTATAGGAACTAGCGCGTCCTACGAGCAGTACTTC	CASSIGTSASYEQYF
TRBV2	TRBD1	.	TRBJ2-5	13	TGTGCCAGCAGGGGGACAGTACAAGAGACCCAGTACTTC	CASRGTVQETQYF
TRBV28	.	.	TRBJ1-5	12	TGTGCCAGCAGTCGGGATACTCAGCCCCAGCATTTT	CASSRDTQPQHF
TRBV29-1	TRBD1	few	TRBJ2-3	15	TGCAGCGTTGAGGGAGGGACAGGGGTTTCAGATACGCAGTATTTT	CSVEGGTGVSDTQYF
TRBV28	TRBD1	once	TRBJ1-2	18	TGTGCCAGCAGACTAACCGGGACAGGGAGGCTGGGTCGAGATGGCTACACCTTC	CASRLTGTGRLGRDGYTF
TRBV5-1	.	once	TRBJ2-5	15	TGCGCCAGCAGCAGATCCGGGACCTCCACGGCGACCCAGTACTTC	CASSRSGTSTATQYF
TRBV11-2	.	few	TRBJ2-1	11	TGTGCCAGCAGGAATTACAATGAGCAGTTCTTC	CASRNYNEQFF
TRBV27	.	many	TRBJ1-2	14	TGTGCCAGCACGTCACCCGACGTTGGGTGGGGCTACACCTTC	CASTSPDVGWGYTF
TRBV7-8	TRBD2	.	TRBJ2-5	17	TGTGCCAGCAGTCAAAATCGGGGGGTTATGGGCAAAGAGACCCAGTACTTC	CASSQNRGVMGKETQYF
TRBV4-1	.	.	TRBJ1-1	15	TGCGCCAGCAGCCAAGATCTCGAACAGGTTAGGGGAGCTTTCTTT	CASSQDLEQVRGAFF
TRBV5-1	TRBD2	few	TRBJ2-1	16	TGCGCCAGCAGCTTCCACAGACTAGCGGGAGGCAATGAGCAGTTCTTC	CASSFHRLAGGNEQFF
TRBV6-6	.	.	TRBJ2-7	14	TGTGCCAGCAGCCAACAGGGTTCCTCCTACGAGCAGTACTTC	CASSQQGSSYEQYF
TRBV28	TRBD2	.	TRBJ2-1	14	TGTGCCAGCCAAGCGGGAGGAACCTACAATGAGCAGTTCTTC	CASQAGGTYNEQFF
TRBV5-1	.	.	TRBJ1-5	14	TGCGCCAGCAGCCCCTCTACTGACGGACAGCCCCAGCATTTT	CASSPSTDGQPQHF
TRBV29-1	.	.	TRBJ2-4	13	TGCAGCGTTACCAGGGAAGCCAAAAACATTCAGTACTTC	CSVTREAKNIQYF
TRBV29-1	.	.	TRBJ2-5	13	TGCAGCGTTCTTCGACAGGTTCAAGAGACCCAGTACTTC	CSVLRQVQETQYF
TRBV6-5	.	.	TRBJ1-2	12	TGTGCCAGCAGTCCGCGAGGCAGGGGCTACACCTTC	CASSPRGRGYTF
TRBV6-9	.	.	TRBJ2-7	14	TGTGCCACGTACACGGGGACATGGTCCTACGAGCAGTACTTC	CATYTGTWSYEQYF
TRBV30	TRBD1	.	TRBJ2-7	16	TGTGCCTGGAGCCGGATTACAGGGGCCTACCACTACGAGCAGTACTTC	CAWSRITGAYHYEQYF
TRBV14	.	.	TRBJ1-2	16	TGTGCCAGCAGCCAAGCGGGGAGAGGATGGGGGAATGGCTACACCTTC	CASSQAGRGWGNGYTF
TRBV15	.	once	TRBJ2-7	19	TGTGCCACCAGCAGAACGCGGGCAGGATCCACGTTAAGCTCCTACGAGCAGTACTTC	CATSRTRAGSTLSSYEQYF